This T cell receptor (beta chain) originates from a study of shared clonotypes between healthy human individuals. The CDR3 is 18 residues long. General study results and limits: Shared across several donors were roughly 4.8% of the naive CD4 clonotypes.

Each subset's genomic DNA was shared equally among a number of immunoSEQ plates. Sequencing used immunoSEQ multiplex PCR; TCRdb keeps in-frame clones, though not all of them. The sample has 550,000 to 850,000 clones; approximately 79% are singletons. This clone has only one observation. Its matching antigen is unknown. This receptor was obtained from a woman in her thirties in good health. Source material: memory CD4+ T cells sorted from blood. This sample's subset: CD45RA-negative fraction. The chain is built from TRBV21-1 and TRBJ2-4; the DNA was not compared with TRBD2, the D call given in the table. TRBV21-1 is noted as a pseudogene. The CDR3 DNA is TGTGCCAGCAGCAAAGGGGGGTTTGGACTAGCGGGAGATAACATTCAGTACTTC. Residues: CASSKGGFGLAGDNIQYF.